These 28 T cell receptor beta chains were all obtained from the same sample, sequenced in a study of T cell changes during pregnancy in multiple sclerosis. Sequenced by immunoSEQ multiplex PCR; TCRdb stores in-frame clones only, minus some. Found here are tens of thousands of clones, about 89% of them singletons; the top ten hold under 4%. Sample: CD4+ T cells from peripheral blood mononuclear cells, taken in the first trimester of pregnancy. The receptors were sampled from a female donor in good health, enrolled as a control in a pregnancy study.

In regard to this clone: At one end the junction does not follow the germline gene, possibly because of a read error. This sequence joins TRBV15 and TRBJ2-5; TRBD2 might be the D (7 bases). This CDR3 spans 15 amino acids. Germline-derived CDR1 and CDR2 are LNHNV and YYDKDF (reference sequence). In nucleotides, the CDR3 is TGTGCCACCAGCCGAGACGGGGGGCCCCCAGAGACCCAGTACTTC. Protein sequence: CATSRDGGPPETQYF.

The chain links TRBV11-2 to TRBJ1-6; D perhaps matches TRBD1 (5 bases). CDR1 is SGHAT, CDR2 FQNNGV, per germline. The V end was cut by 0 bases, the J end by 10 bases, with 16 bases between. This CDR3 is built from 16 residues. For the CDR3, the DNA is TGTGCCAGCAGCTTAGAGGGAGGAGGGGTGCAATCACCCCTCCACTTT. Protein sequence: CASSLEGGGVQSPLHF.

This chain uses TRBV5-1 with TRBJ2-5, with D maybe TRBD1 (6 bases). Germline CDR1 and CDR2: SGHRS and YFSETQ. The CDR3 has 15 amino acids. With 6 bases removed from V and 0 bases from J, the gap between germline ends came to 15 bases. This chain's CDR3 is CASNSGQTYQETQYF. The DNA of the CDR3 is TGCGCCAGCAACTCCGGACAGACTTACCAAGAGACCCAGTACTTC.

The CDR3, as DNA: TGTGCCAGCAGCTTAGATCCGGGGGTCAGACCAAACACTGAAGCTTTCTTT. Translating gives CASSLDPGVRPNTEAFF. This rearrangement joins TRBV7-6 to TRBJ1-1; D is perhaps TRBD1 (5 bases). Germline-derived CDR1 and CDR2 are SGHVS and FNYEAQ. The V end was cut by 1 base, the J end by 2 bases, with 17 bases between. The CDR3 is 17 residues long.

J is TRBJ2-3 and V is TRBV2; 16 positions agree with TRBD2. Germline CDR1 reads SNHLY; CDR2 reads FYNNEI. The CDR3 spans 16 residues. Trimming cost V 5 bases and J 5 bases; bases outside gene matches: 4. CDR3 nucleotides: TGTGCCAGCAGTTCGGGACTAGCGGGGGGGCAAGATACGCAGTATTTT. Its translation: CASSSGLAGGQDTQYF. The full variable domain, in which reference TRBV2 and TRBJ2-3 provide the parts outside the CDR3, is EPEVTQTPSHQVTQMGQEVILRCVPISNHLYFYWYRQILGQKVEFLVSFYNNEISEKSEIFDDQFSVERPDGSNFTLKIRSTKLEDSAMYFCASSSGLAGGQDTQYFGPGTRLTVL.

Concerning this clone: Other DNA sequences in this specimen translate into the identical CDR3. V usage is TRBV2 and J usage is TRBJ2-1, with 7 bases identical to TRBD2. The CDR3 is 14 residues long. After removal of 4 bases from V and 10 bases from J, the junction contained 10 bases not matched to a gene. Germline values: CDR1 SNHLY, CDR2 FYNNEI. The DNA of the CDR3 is TGTGCCAGCAGTGTGGATGGGAGGGCCGGGGAGCAGTTCTTC. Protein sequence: CASSVDGRAGEQFF.

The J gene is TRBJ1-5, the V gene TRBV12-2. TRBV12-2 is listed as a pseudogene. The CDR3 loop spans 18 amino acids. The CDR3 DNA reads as TGTGCAAGTCGCTTATCGACTGGGGGGGACGCCGGGAATCAGCCCCAGCATTTT. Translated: CASRLSTGGDAGNQPQHF.

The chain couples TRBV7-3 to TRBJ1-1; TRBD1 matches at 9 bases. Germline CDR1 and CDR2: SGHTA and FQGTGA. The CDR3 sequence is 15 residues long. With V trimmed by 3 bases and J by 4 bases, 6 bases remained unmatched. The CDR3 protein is CASSLEGQGSTEAFF. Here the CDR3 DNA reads TGTGCCAGCAGCTTGGAGGGACAGGGTAGCACTGAAGCTTTCTTT.

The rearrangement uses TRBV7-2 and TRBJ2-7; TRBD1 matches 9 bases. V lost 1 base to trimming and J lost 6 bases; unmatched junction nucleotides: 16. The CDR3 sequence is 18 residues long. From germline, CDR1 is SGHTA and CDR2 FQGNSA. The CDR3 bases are TGTGCCAGCAGCTTAGAACCCGCCGGGACAGGGAGTTTTGGCGAGCAGTACTTC. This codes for CASSLEPAGTGSFGEQYF.

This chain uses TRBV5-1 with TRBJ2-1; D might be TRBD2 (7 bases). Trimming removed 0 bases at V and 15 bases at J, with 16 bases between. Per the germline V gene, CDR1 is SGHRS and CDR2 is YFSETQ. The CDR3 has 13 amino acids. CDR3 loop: CASSLAGGRAWFF. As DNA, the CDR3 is TGCGCCAGCAGCTTGGCCGGGGGGCGAGCGTGGTTCTTC.

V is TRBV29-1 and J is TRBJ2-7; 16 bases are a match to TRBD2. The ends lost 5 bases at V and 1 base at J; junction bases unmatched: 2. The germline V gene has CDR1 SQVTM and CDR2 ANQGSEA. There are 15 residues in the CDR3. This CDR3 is CSVPGLAGGSYEQYF. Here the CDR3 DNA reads TGCAGCGTTCCGGGACTAGCGGGGGGGTCCTACGAGCAGTACTTC.

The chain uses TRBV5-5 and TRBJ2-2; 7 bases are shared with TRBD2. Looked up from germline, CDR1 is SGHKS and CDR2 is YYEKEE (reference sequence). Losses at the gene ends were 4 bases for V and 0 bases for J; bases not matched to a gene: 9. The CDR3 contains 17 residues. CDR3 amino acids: CASSQAPGLTNTGELFF. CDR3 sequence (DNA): TGTGCCAGCAGCCAAGCCCCGGGACTAACGAACACCGGGGAGCTGTTTTTT.

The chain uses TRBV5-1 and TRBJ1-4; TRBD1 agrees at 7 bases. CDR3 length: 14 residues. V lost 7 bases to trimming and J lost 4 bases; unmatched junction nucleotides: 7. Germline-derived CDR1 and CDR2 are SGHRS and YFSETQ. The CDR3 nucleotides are TGCGCCAGCCGTCCCGGGACAGATAATGAAAAACTGTTTTTT. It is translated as CASRPGTDNEKLFF.

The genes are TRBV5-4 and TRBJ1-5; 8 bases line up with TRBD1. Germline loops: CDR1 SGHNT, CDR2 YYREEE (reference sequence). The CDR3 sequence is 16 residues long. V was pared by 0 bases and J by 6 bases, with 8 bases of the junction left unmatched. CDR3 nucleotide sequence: TGTGCCAGCAGCTTGGGACCAGGGGGCGGAGGTCAGCCCCAGCATTTT. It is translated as CASSLGPGGGGQPQHF.

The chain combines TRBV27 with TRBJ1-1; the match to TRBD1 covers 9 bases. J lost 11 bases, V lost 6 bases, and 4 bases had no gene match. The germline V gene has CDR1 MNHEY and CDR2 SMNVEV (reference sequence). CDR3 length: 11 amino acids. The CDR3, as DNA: TGTGCCAGCAGGAGAGGGACAGGGGCTTTCTTT. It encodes CASRRGTGAFF.

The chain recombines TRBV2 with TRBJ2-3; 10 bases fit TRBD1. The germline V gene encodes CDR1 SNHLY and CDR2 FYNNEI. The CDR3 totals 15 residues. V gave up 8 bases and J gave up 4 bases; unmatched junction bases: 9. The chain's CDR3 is CASRDRGLWADTQYF. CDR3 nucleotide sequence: TGTGCCAGCCGGGACAGGGGATTGTGGGCAGATACGCAGTATTTT.

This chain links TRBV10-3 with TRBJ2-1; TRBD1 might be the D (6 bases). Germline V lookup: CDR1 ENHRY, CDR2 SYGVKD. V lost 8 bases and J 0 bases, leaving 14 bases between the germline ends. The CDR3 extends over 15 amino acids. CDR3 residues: CAIGRQASSYNEQFF. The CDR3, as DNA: TGTGCCATCGGGAGACAGGCAAGCTCCTACAATGAGCAGTTCTTC.

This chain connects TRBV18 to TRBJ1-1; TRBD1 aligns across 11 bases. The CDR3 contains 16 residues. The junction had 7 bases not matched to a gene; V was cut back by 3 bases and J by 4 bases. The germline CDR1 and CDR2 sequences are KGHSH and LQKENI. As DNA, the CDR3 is TGTGCCAGCTCACCGAGGGACAGGGGGACGGGCACTGAAGCTTTCTTT. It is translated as CASSPRDRGTGTEAFF.

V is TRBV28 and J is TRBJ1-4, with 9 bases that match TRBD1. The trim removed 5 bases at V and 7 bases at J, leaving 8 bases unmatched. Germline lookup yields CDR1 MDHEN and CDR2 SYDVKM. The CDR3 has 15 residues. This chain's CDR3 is CASSTPQGASEKLFF. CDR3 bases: TGTGCCAGCAGTACACCACAGGGGGCCAGTGAAAAACTGTTTTTT.

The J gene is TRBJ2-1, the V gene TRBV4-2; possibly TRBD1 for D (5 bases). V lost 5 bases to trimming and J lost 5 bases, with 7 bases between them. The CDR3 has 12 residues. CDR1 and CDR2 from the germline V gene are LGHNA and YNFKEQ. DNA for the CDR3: TGTGCCAGCAGCTTCAGGGACAATGAGCAGTTCTTC. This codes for CASSFRDNEQFF.

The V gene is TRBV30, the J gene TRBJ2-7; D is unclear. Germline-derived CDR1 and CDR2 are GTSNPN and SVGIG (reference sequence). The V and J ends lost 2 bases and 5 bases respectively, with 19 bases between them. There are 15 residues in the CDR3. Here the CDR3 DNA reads TGTGCCTGGAGTCCCTTGGCTGCCGCCGTCAACGAGCAGTACTTC. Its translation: CAWSPLAAAVNEQYF.

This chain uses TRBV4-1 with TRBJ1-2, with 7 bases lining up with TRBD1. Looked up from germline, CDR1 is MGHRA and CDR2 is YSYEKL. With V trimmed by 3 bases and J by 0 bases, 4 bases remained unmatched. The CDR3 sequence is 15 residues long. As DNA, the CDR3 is TGCGCCAGCAGCCACGATGGGACAGCTAACTATGGCTACACCTTC. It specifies CASSHDGTANYGYTF.

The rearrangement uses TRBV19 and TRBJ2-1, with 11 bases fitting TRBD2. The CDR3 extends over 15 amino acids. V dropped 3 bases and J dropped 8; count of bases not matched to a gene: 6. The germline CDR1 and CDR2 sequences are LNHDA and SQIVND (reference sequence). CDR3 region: CASSMSTSGSDEQFF. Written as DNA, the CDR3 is TGTGCCAGTAGTATGAGTACTAGCGGGAGTGATGAGCAGTTCTTC. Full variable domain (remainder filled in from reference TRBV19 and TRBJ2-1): DGGITQSPKYLFRKEGQNVTLSCEQNLNHDAMYWYRQDPGQGLRLIYYSQIVNDFQKGDIAEGYSVSREKKESFPLTVTSAQKNPTAFYLCASSMSTSGSDEQFFGPGTRLTVL.

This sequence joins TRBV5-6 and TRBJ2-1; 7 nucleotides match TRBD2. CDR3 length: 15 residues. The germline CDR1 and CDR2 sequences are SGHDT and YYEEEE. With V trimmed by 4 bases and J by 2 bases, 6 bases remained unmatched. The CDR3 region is CASSVLARTYNEQFF. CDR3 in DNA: TGTGCCAGCAGCGTACTAGCGAGGACCTACAATGAGCAGTTCTTC.

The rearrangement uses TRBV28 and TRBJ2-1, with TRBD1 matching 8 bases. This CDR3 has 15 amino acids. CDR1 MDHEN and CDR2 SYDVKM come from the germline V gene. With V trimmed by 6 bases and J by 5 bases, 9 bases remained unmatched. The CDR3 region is CASSPMGQVDNEQFF. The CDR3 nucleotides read TGTGCCAGCAGCCCGATGGGACAGGTAGACAATGAGCAGTTCTTC.

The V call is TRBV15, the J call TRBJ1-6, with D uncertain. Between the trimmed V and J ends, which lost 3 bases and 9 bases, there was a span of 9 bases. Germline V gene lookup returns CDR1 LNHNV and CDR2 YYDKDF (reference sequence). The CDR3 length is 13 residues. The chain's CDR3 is CATSSLGVSPLHF. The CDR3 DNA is TGTGCCACCAGCAGTCTCGGGGTTTCACCCCTCCACTTT.

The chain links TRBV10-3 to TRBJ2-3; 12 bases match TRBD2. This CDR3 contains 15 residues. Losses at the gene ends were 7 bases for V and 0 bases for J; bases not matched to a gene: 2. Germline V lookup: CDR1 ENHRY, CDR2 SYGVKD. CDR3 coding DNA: TGTGCCATCATGGGGACTAGCGGGAGCACAGATACGCAGTATTTT. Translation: CAIMGTSGSTDTQYF.

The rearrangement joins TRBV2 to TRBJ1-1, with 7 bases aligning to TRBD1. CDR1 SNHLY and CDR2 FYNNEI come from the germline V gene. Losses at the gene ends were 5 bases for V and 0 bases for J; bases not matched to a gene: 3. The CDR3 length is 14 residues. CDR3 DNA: TGTGCCAGCAGTTTACAGGGGATGAACACTGAAGCTTTCTTT. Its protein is CASSLQGMNTEAFF. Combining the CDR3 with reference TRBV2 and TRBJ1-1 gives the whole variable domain EPEVTQTPSHQVTQMGQEVILRCVPISNHLYFYWYRQILGQKVEFLVSFYNNEISEKSEIFDDQFSVERPDGSNFTLKIRSTKLEDSAMYFCASSLQGMNTEAFFGQGTRLTVV.